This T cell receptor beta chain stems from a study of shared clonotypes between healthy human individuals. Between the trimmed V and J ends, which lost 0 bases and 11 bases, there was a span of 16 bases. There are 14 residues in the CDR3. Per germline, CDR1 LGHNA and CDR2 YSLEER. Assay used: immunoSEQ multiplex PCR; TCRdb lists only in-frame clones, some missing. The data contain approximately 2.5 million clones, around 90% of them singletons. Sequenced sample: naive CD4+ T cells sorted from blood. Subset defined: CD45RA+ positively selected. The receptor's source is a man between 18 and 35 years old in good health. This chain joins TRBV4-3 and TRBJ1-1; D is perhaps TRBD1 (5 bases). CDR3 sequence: CASSQDLKGLRAFF. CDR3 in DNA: TGCGCCAGCAGCCAAGATCTAAAGGGGCTGAGGGCTTTCTTT.